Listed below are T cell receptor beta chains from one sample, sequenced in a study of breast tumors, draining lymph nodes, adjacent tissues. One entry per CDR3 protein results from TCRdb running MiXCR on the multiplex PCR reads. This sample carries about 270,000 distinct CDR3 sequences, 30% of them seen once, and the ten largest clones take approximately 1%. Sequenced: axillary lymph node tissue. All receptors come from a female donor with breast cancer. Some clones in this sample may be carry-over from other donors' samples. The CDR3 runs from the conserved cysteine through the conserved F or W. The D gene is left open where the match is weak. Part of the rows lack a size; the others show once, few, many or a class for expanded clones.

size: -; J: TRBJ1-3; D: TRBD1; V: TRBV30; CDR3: CAWSVPGTASGNTIYF; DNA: TGTGCCTGGAGTGTACCCGGGACAGCTTCTGGAAACACCATATATTTT
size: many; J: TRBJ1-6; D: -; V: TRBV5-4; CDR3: CASSLGQSRNSPLHF; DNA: TGTGCCAGCAGCTTGGGACAGTCACGTAATTCACCCCTCCACTTT
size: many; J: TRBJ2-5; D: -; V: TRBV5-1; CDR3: CASSIGRSGETQYF; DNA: TGCGCCAGCAGCATAGGACGGTCGGGAGAGACCCAGTACTTC
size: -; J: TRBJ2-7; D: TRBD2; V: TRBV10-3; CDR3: CASSLPFGAGRNEQYF; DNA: TGTGCCAGCAGTCTCCCCTTCGGAGCGGGAAGGAACGAGCAGTACTTC
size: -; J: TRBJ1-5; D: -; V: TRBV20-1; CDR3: CSASWGRETQHF; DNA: TGCAGTGCTAGCTGGGGGAGGGAGACCCAGCATTTT
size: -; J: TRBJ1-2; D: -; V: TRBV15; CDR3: CVTRGSGYGYAF; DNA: TGTGTCACCCGGGGCAGCGGCTATGGCTACGCCTTC
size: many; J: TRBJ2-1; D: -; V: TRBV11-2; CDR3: CASSFRNEQFF; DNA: TGTGCCAGCAGCTTCAGGAATGAGCAGTTCTTC
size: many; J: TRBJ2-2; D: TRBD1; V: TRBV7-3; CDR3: CASTEQGVNTGELFF; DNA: TGTGCCAGCACCGAACAGGGGGTTAACACCGGGGAGCTGTTTTTT
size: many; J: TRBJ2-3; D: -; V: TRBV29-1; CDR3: CSVELNLAVDTQYF; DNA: TGCAGCGTTGAACTAAACCTAGCTGTAGATACGCAGTATTTT
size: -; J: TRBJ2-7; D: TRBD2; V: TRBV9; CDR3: CASGAGVPYEQYF; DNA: TGTGCCAGCGGCGCGGGGGTCCCCTACGAGCAGTACTTC
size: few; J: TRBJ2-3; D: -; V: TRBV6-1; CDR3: CASREPGRGTDTQYF; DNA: TGTGCCAGCAGGGAACCTGGGAGAGGCACAGATACGCAGTATTTT
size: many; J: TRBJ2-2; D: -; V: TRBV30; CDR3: CAWSVQSAGELFF; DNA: TGTGCCTGGAGTGTACAGAGTGCCGGGGAGCTGTTTTTT
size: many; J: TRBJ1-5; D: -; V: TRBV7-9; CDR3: CASSSKSGPQHF; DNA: TGTGCCAGCAGCTCGAAATCGGGGCCCCAGCATTTT
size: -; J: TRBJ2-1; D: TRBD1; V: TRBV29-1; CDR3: CSLDRGSYNEQFF; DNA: TGCAGCTTGGACAGGGGATCCTACAATGAGCAGTTCTTC
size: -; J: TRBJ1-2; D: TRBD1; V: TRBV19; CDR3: CASTPWTGSLDYGYTF; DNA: TGTGCCAGTACCCCGTGGACAGGCAGCCTTGACTATGGCTACACCTTC